What follows are 10 T cell receptor beta chains derived from one specimen sequenced in a study of cytomegalovirus exposure and HLA in healthy donors. Use of 60 Vbeta and 13 Jbeta primers characterized the PCR. Some clones are missing from TCRdb's copy, which holds only in-frame ones; the method was immunoSEQ multiplex PCR. The sample has approximately 250,000 clones, around 80% seen once. Sequenced material: PBMCs. Every receptor here comes from a boy younger than 18 in good health and CMV-seronegative.

V gene TRBV6-4 combines with J gene TRBJ1-2; D not resolved. The CDR3 runs to 16 residues. The germline V gene has CDR1 MRHNA and CDR2 SNTAGT. V lost 3 bases and J lost 0, with 14 bases in between. The CDR3 spells CASSDSRRSTNYGYTF. CDR3 in DNA: TGTGCCAGCAGTGATTCGAGAAGATCGACTAACTATGGCTACACCTTC.

The chain carries TRBV14 and TRBJ1-1, with D possibly being TRBD1 (6 bases). Germline CDR1 reads SGHDN; CDR2 reads FVKESK. The CDR3 extends over 15 amino acids. Trimming shortened V by 5 bases and J by 2 bases, and 15 bases separated the two germline ends. CDR3: CASSGGAVFNTEAFF. Written as DNA, the CDR3 is TGTGCCAGCAGCGGGGGGGCGGTTTTCAACACTGAAGCTTTCTTT.

CDR3 loop: CASRPFSENTGELFF. CDR3 coding DNA: TGTGCCAGCAGGCCCTTTAGCGAGAACACCGGGGAGCTGTTTTTT. V is TRBV11-3 and J is TRBJ2-2, with D tentatively TRBD2 (5 bases). Germline CDR1 reads SGHNT; CDR2 reads YENEEA. Trimming took 6 bases from V and 1 from J, leaving 12 bases between them. This CDR3 comprises 15 residues.

The genes are TRBV5-1 and TRBJ2-3; 7 bases map to TRBD2. The CDR3 length is 16 residues. Germline V gene lookup returns CDR1 SGHRS and CDR2 YFSETQ. The junction had 4 bases not matched to a gene; V was cut back by 0 bases and J by 0 bases. CDR3 nucleotide sequence: TGCGCCAGCAGCTTGGTTCTAGCGGAGAGCACAGATACGCAGTATTTT. Its translation is CASSLVLAESTDTQYF.

The gene calls are TRBV4-1 and TRBJ1-2; D is unresolved. The germline V and J ends were trimmed by 2 bases and 4 bases, with 14 bases remaining between them. This CDR3 has 15 residues. CDR1 MGHRA and CDR2 YSYEKL come from the germline V gene. The CDR3 DNA reads as TGCGCCAGCAGCCAACCAGGTAGAATGACCTATGGCTACACCTTC. It codes for CASSQPGRMTYGYTF.

The chain combines TRBV7-9 with TRBJ2-1, with 10 nucleotides matching TRBD2. The germline V gene encodes CDR1 SEHNR and CDR2 FQNEAQ (reference sequence). The CDR3 contains 16 residues. Trimming at V came to 5 bases and at J to 12 bases, leaving 16 bases not matched to a gene. The chain's CDR3 is CASSPTGTSDLTGQFF. CDR3 DNA sequence: TGTGCCAGCAGCCCGACCGGGACTAGCGATCTCACGGGGCAGTTCTTC.

The V and J genes are TRBV4-1 and TRBJ1-1, with D possibly TRBD1 on 5 matching bases. Germline CDR1 MGHRA, CDR2 YSYEKL. V was trimmed by 4 bases and J by 3 bases, leaving 15 bases between them. This CDR3 region has 15 residues. CDR3 DNA: TGCGCCAGCAGCCGACCAGGGATTTCGGACACTGAAGCTTTCTTT. Translated: CASSRPGISDTEAFF.

This clone was seen a few times. The gene calls are TRBV25-1 and TRBJ2-5; 10 positions match TRBD2. Trimming at V came to 4 bases and at J to 5 bases, leaving 10 bases not matched to a gene. Looked up from germline, CDR1 is MGHDK and CDR2 is SYGVNS. The CDR3 has 16 residues. The CDR3 sequence: CASSGLSGRARETQYF. Here the CDR3 DNA reads TGTGCCAGCAGTGGCTTGAGCGGGAGGGCCAGGGAGACCCAGTACTTC.

This chain uses TRBV10-3 with TRBJ2-2, with a tentative D call TRBD1 (5 bases). CDR1 is ENHRY and CDR2 is SYGVKD in the germline V gene. V lost 6 bases and J lost 5, with 13 bases in between. The CDR3 covers 14 residues. Here the CDR3 reads CAISYSRDTGELFF. The CDR3 DNA follows: TGTGCCATCAGCTACTCCAGGGATACCGGGGAGCTGTTTTTT.

V is TRBV6-1 and J is TRBJ1-6; D might be TRBD1 (6 bases). V was clipped by 9 bases and J by 8 bases, with 14 bases between them. From germline, CDR1 is MNHNS and CDR2 SASEGT. The CDR3 is made up of 13 amino acids. The DNA for the CDR3 is TGTGCCAGAAAAACAGGGCGGTATTCACCCCTCCACTTT. Translation: CARKTGRYSPLHF.